The entry below gives a single T cell receptor (beta chain) sequence along with its context. The CDR3 has 17 amino acids. The germline V gene encodes CDR1 MNHNS and CDR2 SASEGT. The V segment lost 0 bases and the J segment 7 bases; nucleotides outside the gene matches: 10. Produced via immunoSEQ multiplex PCR; TCRdb's table is partial and in-frame only. In the table there are some 57,000 clones, approximately 88% of which are singletons. Noted time point: pretreatment peripheral blood. Patient disease was locally advanced or metastatic urothelial carcinoma. This entry belongs to a study of PD-L1 blockade in urothelial cancer. Across the whole study: Analysis of blood occurred 3 weeks (second dose) and 6 weeks after treatment start. The median number of T cells present in blood samples was about 140,000.

This TCR was recovered from a middle-aged man with urothelial cancer. The source material was PBMCs, sampled around atezolizumab (anti-PD-L1) treatment. The chain carries TRBV6-1 and TRBJ2-1; TRBD1 matches 9 bases. The CDR3: CASSEASWTGDKNEQFF. CDR3 DNA sequence: TGTGCCAGCAGTGAAGCGTCATGGACAGGGGATAAGAATGAGCAGTTCTTC.